These 7 T cell receptor beta chains were sequenced from one sample in a study of early T cells in non-severe SARS-CoV-2 infection. TCRdb reanalysed the 5' RACE reads using MiXCR and keeps one entry per CDR3 protein. The sample carries around 80,000 distinct CDR3 sequences, roughly an eighth recorded once. What was sequenced was whole blood. These receptors were taken from an adult who was a healthcare worker with PCR-confirmed SARS-CoV-2 infection or an uninfected control (not recorded which).

This clonotype was detected only a few times. The chain couples TRBV18 to TRBJ1-1; the match to TRBD1 covers 7 bases. The CDR3 covers 16 residues. From germline, CDR1 is KGHSH and CDR2 LQKENI. Trimming cost V 1 base and J 4 bases; bases outside gene matches: 9. The CDR3: CASSPLGTALGTEAFF. In DNA, the CDR3 is TGTGCCAGCTCACCACTGGGGACAGCCCTGGGCACTGAAGCTTTCTTT.

The table lists this clonotype with many counts. The V gene is TRBV4-1, the J gene TRBJ2-7, with D perhaps matching TRBD1 (5 bases). V lost 2 bases to trimming and J lost 1 base, with 15 bases between them. Per the germline V gene, CDR1 is MGHRA and CDR2 is YSYEKL. The CDR3 runs to 16 residues. CDR3 in DNA: TGCGCCAGCAGCCAAAGTAAGGGGCGCGTTTCCTACGAGCAGTACTTC. Its translation: CASSQSKGRVSYEQYF.

The chain is built from TRBV6-5 and TRBJ1-5, with a possible D match to TRBD1 (6 bases). The CDR3 contains 16 residues. Trimming shortened V by 6 bases and J by 0 bases, and 15 bases separated the two germline ends. The germline V gene encodes CDR1 MNHEY and CDR2 SVGAGI. CDR3 coding DNA: TGTGCCAGCAGCCCGGACAGCCCAAATAGCAATCAGCCCCAGCATTTT. This gives the protein CASSPDSPNSNQPQHF.

The chain couples TRBV6-6 to TRBJ2-7; the match to TRBD1 covers 9 bases. There are 15 residues in the CDR3. Trimming took 4 bases from V and 6 from J; bases not matched to a gene: 10. Germline CDR1 reads MNHNY; CDR2 reads SVGAGI (reference sequence). CDR3 nucleotide sequence: TGTGCCAGCAGTTCCCACGGGACAGGGATGGCCGAGCAGTACTTC. This encodes CASSSHGTGMAEQYF.

The genes are TRBV5-4 and TRBJ1-2; D remains ambiguous. The CDR3 has 13 amino acids. Trimming cost V 0 bases and J 7 bases, with 10 bases left between them. Germline CDR1 reads SGHNT; CDR2 reads YYREEE (reference sequence). Here the CDR3 DNA reads TGTGCCAGCAGCTTGGACGCTACGACTGGCTACACCTTC. Translated, it gives CASSLDATTGYTF.

The V call is TRBV7-9, the J call TRBJ2-5; 14 bases align to TRBD2. Germline CDR1 and CDR2: SEHNR and FQNEAQ (reference sequence). J was trimmed by 2 bases and V by 5 bases; bases with no gene match: 7. The length of the CDR3 is 17 residues. CDR3 bases: TGTGCCAGCAGCGGGAGACTAGCGGGAGGGCCTCAAGAGACCCAGTACTTC. It encodes CASSGRLAGGPQETQYF.

This clonotype was counted between two and nine times. The rearrangement links TRBV4-1 to TRBJ2-1; D might be TRBD2 (6 bases). Germline loops: CDR1 MGHRA, CDR2 YSYEKL. The CDR3 extends over 16 amino acids. The V end was cut by 1 base, the J end by 4 bases, with 14 bases between. In DNA form, the CDR3 reads TGCGCCAGCAGCCAAGGCGACTCGCGGGGATACAATGAGCAGTTCTTC. Its protein is CASSQGDSRGYNEQFF.